These 25 T cell receptor beta chains share one sample of origin, sequenced in a study of cytomegalovirus exposure and HLA in healthy donors. Researchers ran the PCR with 60 Vbeta and 13 Jbeta primers. Some clones are missing from TCRdb's copy, which holds only in-frame ones; the method was immunoSEQ multiplex PCR. The sample records 150,000 or so clones, around four fifths being singletons. Sequencing was done on a sample of PBMCs. These receptors all stem from a woman in her twenties or thirties in good health and CMV-seronegative.

The chain is built from TRBV6-5 and TRBJ1-2; D is possibly TRBD1 (6 bases). CDR3 length equals 13 residues. Germline V gene lookup returns CDR1 MNHEY and CDR2 SVGAGI. The ends were cut back, 8 bases at V and 4 bases at J, with 14 bases in the middle. The CDR3 protein is CASRREGVYGYTF. The CDR3 nucleotides read TGTGCCAGCCGCAGGGAGGGGGTCTATGGCTACACCTTC.

This clone appeared a single time. The rearrangement links TRBV2 to TRBJ2-7, with unresolved D. This CDR3 is 13 amino acids long. CDR1 and CDR2 from the germline V gene are SNHLY and FYNNEI. Trimming cost V 4 bases and J 3 bases, with 10 bases left between them. In nucleotides, the CDR3 is TGTGCCAGCAGTGCCCAGGTTTTCTACGAGCAGTACTTC. Amino acids: CASSAQVFYEQYF.

The genes are TRBV29-1 and TRBJ2-5, with 7 bases fitting TRBD2. The CDR3 is 15 residues long. V gave up 4 bases and J gave up 2 bases; unmatched junction bases: 10. Germline V gene lookup returns CDR1 SQVTM and CDR2 ANQGSEA. CDR3 in amino acids: CSVGGGRTGQETQYF. CDR3 DNA sequence: TGCAGCGTTGGGGGGGGGAGGACGGGGCAAGAGACCCAGTACTTC.

This clone came up once. J is TRBJ1-4 and V is TRBV30; no reliable D call. V lost 1 base, J lost 6 bases, and 9 bases lay in between. From germline, CDR1 is GTSNPN and CDR2 SVGIG (reference sequence). The CDR3 sequence is 13 residues long. CDR3 nucleotide sequence: TGTGCCTGGAGTGCAGCGGTGGATGAAAAACTGTTTTTT. It specifies CAWSAAVDEKLFF.

The V call is TRBV11-2, the J call TRBJ2-3; D ambiguous. The V gene lost 2 bases and the J gene lost 6 bases, with 9 bases spanning the gap. The germline gives CDR1 SGHAT, CDR2 FQNNGV. This CDR3 comprises 13 residues. CDR3 sequence: CASSLLSSDTQYF. CDR3 DNA: TGTGCCAGCAGCTTACTTTCTTCCGATACGCAGTATTTT.

The chain carries TRBV11-3 and TRBJ2-3, with no clear D. CDR3 length: 13 amino acids. The ends were cut back, 1 base at V and 2 bases at J, with 4 bases in the middle. Germline-derived CDR1 and CDR2 are SGHNT and YENEEA. This CDR3 is CASSLVLTDTQYF. The CDR3 bases are TGTGCCAGCAGCTTAGTTCTCACAGATACGCAGTATTTT.

This chain uses TRBV6-1 with TRBJ2-7, with 7 bases that match TRBD1. The CDR3 length is 13 residues. Per germline, CDR1 MNHNS and CDR2 SASEGT. The V and J ends lost 6 bases and 7 bases, in that order; junction bases with no gene match: 9. The CDR3 DNA follows: TGTGCCAGCAGCCAGGGACAGCTCCTTGAGCAGTACTTC. It specifies CASSQGQLLEQYF.

This chain connects TRBV14 to TRBJ2-7, with D perhaps TRBD2 (6 bases). The CDR3 is made up of 14 amino acids. V was trimmed by 1 base and J by 5 bases, leaving 12 bases between them. In germline, CDR1 is SGHDN, CDR2 FVKESK. DNA of the CDR3: TGTGCCAGCAGCCAAGTCGGGGGTAGCAACGAGCAGTACTTC. As protein: CASSQVGGSNEQYF. Variable domain in full (rest from reference TRBV14 and TRBJ2-7): EAGVTQFPSHSVIEKGQTVTLRCDPISGHDNLYWYRRVMGKEIKFLLHFVKESKQDESGMPNNRFLAERTGGTYSTLKVQPAELEDSGVYFCASSQVGGSNEQYFGPGTRLTVT.

The table lists this clone with a count of one. The rearrangement links TRBV27 to TRBJ2-2; D perhaps matches TRBD2 (6 bases). Germline lookup yields CDR1 MNHEY and CDR2 SMNVEV (reference sequence). The germline V and J ends were trimmed by 3 bases and 0 bases, with 14 bases remaining between them. The CDR3 has 17 amino acids. The CDR3 is CASSFRMGGANTGELFF. The DNA for the CDR3 is TGTGCCAGCAGTTTCCGTATGGGAGGAGCGAACACCGGGGAGCTGTTTTTT.

The chain uses TRBV5-4 and TRBJ2-7; TRBD1 might be the D (6 bases). V lost 1 base and J 1 base, leaving 12 bases between the germline ends. Germline CDR1 SGHNT, CDR2 YYREEE (reference sequence). The CDR3 extends over 15 amino acids. Here the CDR3 reads CASSLSGDRSYEQYF. As DNA, the CDR3 is TGTGCCAGCAGCTTGAGTGGCGACAGGTCCTACGAGCAGTACTTC.

V and J are TRBV30 and TRBJ2-7; TRBD1 matches at 8 bases. The trim removed 5 bases at V and 6 bases at J, leaving 6 bases unmatched. CDR1 and CDR2 from the germline V gene are GTSNPN and SVGIG (reference sequence). The CDR3 consists of 12 residues. CDR3: CAWGGQGLEQYF. CDR3 DNA: TGTGCCTGGGGAGGACAGGGCCTCGAGCAGTACTTC.

V usage is TRBV28 and J usage is TRBJ2-2; 9 positions match TRBD2. Per the germline V gene, CDR1 is MDHEN and CDR2 is SYDVKM. The CDR3 contains 18 residues. J gave up 4 bases and V 5 bases, and 14 bases lay outside the gene matches. CDR3 sequence (DNA): TGTGCCAGCAGTCTCCCCGGGACTAGCTATCGGGGCACCGGGGAGCTGTTTTTT. This translates into CASSLPGTSYRGTGELFF.

This clone was recorded a few times. The J gene is TRBJ2-6, the V gene TRBV27; TRBD1 aligns across 11 bases. J gave up 4 bases and V 4 bases, and 12 bases lay outside the gene matches. This CDR3 is 19 amino acids long. Germline CDR1 reads MNHEY; CDR2 reads SMNVEV (reference sequence). CDR3 in DNA: TGTGCCAGCAGTTCCCGACCGGGACAGGGGGTGTCAGGGGCCAACGTCCTGACTTTC. Translating gives CASSSRPGQGVSGANVLTF.

This sequence joins TRBV28 and TRBJ2-7, with 9 bases lining up with TRBD1. Looked up from germline, CDR1 is MDHEN and CDR2 is SYDVKM. This CDR3 has 16 amino acids. J gave up 4 bases and V 10 bases, and 17 bases lay outside the gene matches. The CDR3 loop reads CATWGLRQGEIYEQYF. CDR3 DNA: TGTGCCACCTGGGGGCTTCGACAGGGGGAAATTTACGAGCAGTACTTC.

This chain joins TRBV5-1 and TRBJ2-1; D possibly corresponds to TRBD1 (5 bases). Trimming removed 1 base at V and 4 bases at J, with 18 bases between. The CDR3 is 17 amino acids. In germline, CDR1 is SGHRS, CDR2 YFSETQ. CDR3 loop: CASSLMTERPGYNEQFF. CDR3 DNA sequence: TGCGCCAGCAGCTTGATGACAGAAAGACCGGGTTACAATGAGCAGTTCTTC.

The rearrangement uses TRBV9 and TRBJ2-5; 10 nucleotides match TRBD1. Looked up from germline, CDR1 is SGDLS and CDR2 is YYNGEE. The V and J ends lost 2 bases and 5 bases, in that order; junction bases with no gene match: 9. This CDR3 has 16 amino acids. The CDR3 DNA is TGTGCCAGCAGCGTGGGGACAGGGGCGATGGGGGAGACCCAGTACTTC. Encoded protein: CASSVGTGAMGETQYF.

In this sample, this clone turned up a few times. This chain connects TRBV5-6 to TRBJ2-3, with 9 bases matching TRBD2. Germline V gives CDR1 SGHDT, CDR2 YYEEEE. The CDR3 runs 13 residues. The junction had 5 bases not matched to a gene; V was cut back by 4 bases and J by 8 bases. CDR3 nucleotide sequence: TGTGCCAGCAGCGCTAGCGGGGAACTTACGCAGTATTTT. Its protein is CASSASGELTQYF.

The chain combines TRBV4-2 with TRBJ2-2; D remains unclear. The germline V and J ends were trimmed by 4 bases and 7 bases, with 13 bases remaining between them. This CDR3 has 14 residues. Germline CDR1 LGHNA, CDR2 YNFKEQ. CDR3 loop: CASSPSASYGELFF. The CDR3 bases are TGTGCCAGCAGCCCATCTGCGAGTTACGGGGAGCTGTTTTTT.

The genes are TRBV10-3 and TRBJ2-1; tentative D call: TRBD1 (6 bases). V was pared by 1 base and J by 8 bases, with 15 bases between. The CDR3 loop spans 15 amino acids. CDR1 and CDR2 (germline): ENHRY, SYGVKD. This chain's CDR3 is CAISELRGSQDEQFF. The CDR3 nucleotides are TGTGCCATCAGTGAGTTGAGGGGGTCTCAGGATGAGCAGTTCTTC.

This chain joins TRBV19 and TRBJ2-3; D might be TRBD2 (5 bases). Trimming pared 3 bases from V and 3 bases from J, leaving 16 bases between. This CDR3 contains 16 residues. CDR1 is LNHDA and CDR2 is SQIVND in the germline V gene (reference sequence). This CDR3 reads CASSMKRPGGTDTQYF. The DNA of the CDR3 is TGTGCCAGTAGTATGAAACGGCCCGGAGGAACAGATACGCAGTATTTT.

In the case of this clone: At one boundary the junction diverges from the germline segment, which might be a read error. V is TRBV27 and J is TRBJ2-4; the match to TRBD2 covers 7 bases. Germline V gives CDR1 MNHEY, CDR2 SMNVEV (reference sequence). This CDR3 contains 16 residues. CDR3 in amino acids: CASSYGPGGAKNSQYF. CDR3 DNA: TGTGCCAGCAGTTACGGTCCGGGGGGAGCCAAAAACAGTCAGTACTTC.

This clone appeared a single time. The rearrangement links TRBV2 to TRBJ1-1, with D hard to call. The V end was cut by 2 bases, the J end by 4 bases, with 8 bases between. CDR3 size: 13 residues. Germline assignment: CDR1 SNHLY and CDR2 FYNNEI. The CDR3 loop is CASSETLVTEAFF. CDR3 DNA: TGTGCCAGCAGTGAAACTTTGGTCACTGAAGCTTTCTTT.

The chain recombines TRBV6-6 with TRBJ1-1; 7 nucleotides line up with TRBD1. The CDR3 loop spans 16 amino acids. In germline, CDR1 is MNHNY, CDR2 SVGAGI (reference sequence). Germline trimming cut 6 bases from V and 3 bases from J; bases unmatched to any gene: 13. The CDR3 DNA is TGTGCCAGCAGACGCGGGACAGATAAGGTCGACACTGAAGCTTTCTTT. It specifies CASRRGTDKVDTEAFF.

The V call is TRBV6-4, the J call TRBJ1-5, with a weak D call TRBD1 (6 bases). The length of the CDR3 is 11 residues. Germline V gene sequence: CDR1 MRHNA, CDR2 SNTAGT. The ends were cut back, 6 bases at V and 8 bases at J, with 8 bases in the middle. The CDR3 sequence is CASRTGKPQHF. In nucleotides, the CDR3 is TGTGCCAGCAGAACAGGGAAGCCCCAGCATTTT.

The chain is built from TRBV29-1 and TRBJ2-7; 10 nucleotides match TRBD1. V shed 4 bases, J shed 7 bases, and the junction held 4 bases outside the gene matches. CDR3 length: 12 amino acids. Germline V gene sequence: CDR1 SQVTM, CDR2 ANQGSEA. CDR3 loop: CSVGDRGQEQYF. The CDR3 DNA sequence: TGCAGCGTTGGGGACAGGGGCCAAGAGCAGTACTTC.